This T cell receptor (beta chain) was identified in a study of blood T cells in healthy people across ages. Study-wide background: Per two T cells, about one barcoded beta molecule was captured through template switching.

CDR1 LNHNV and CDR2 YYDKDF come from the germline V gene (reference sequence). The CDR3 consists of 14 residues. The V and J ends lost 3 bases and 4 bases respectively, with 10 bases between them. The people who gave samples were healthy Caucasians from Russia, aged roughly 6 to 95. A sample-barcoded 5' primer and a J-beta primer mix were used in a second PCR of about 7 to 11 cycles. TCRdb recomputed calls from the 5' RACE reads with MiXCR, one row per CDR3 protein. This table holds around 750,000 distinct CDR3 sequences, around half found once. This TCR came from a man at least 80 years old in good health. The source material was blood. The chain carries TRBV15 and TRBJ2-1; D ambiguous. DNA for the CDR3: TGTGCCACCAGCAGTCCGGTCCCTTACAATGAGCAGTTCTTC. Its protein is CATSSPVPYNEQFF.